This is a list of T cell receptor beta chains from one sample in a study of tumor-infiltrating lymphocytes in primary liver carcinoma. MiXCR, run by TCRdb on the multiplex PCR reads, gives a single entry per CDR3 protein. The table lists approximately 310,000 distinct CDR3 sequences, roughly two thirds of them singletons. The sequenced sample consisted of peripheral blood. The receptors stem from a man in his forties with primary liver carcinoma and hepatitis B virus infection. Each CDR3 is given with its conserved first and last residue. The D gene is left open where the match is weak. Clone sizes are given selectively: once, few, many, or a class where the clone is expanded.

>TRBV28|TRBJ2-3|TRBD1|NA
CASSLTAQGADTDTQYF
TGTGCCAGCAGTCTAACCGCACAGGGGGCGGACACAGATACGCAGTATTTT
>TRBV30|TRBJ1-5|NA|NA
CAWSEGDNNQPQHF
TGTGCCTGGAGTGAAGGGGACAACAATCAGCCCCAGCATTTT
>TRBV7-8|TRBJ2-3|TRBD2|many
CASSISGTSRDTQYF
TGTGCCAGCAGCATTTCCGGGACTAGCAGAGATACGCAGTATTTT
>TRBV4-1|TRBJ1-2|NA|NA
CASSQDTGFTYGYTF
TGCGCCAGCAGCCAAGATACTGGATTCACCTACGGCTACACCTTC
>TRBV30|TRBJ1-5|NA|few
CAWGPDNQPQHF
TGTGCTTGGGGGCCGGATAATCAGCCCCAGCATTTT
>TRBV11-2|TRBJ2-2|NA|NA
CASSLVTKGYAGELLF
TGTGCCAGCAGCTTAGTTACCAAGGGGTACGCCGGGGAACTGTTGTTT
>TRBV11-2|TRBJ2-3|TRBD2|few
CASRAGESTDRQYF
TGTGCTAGCAGAGCGGGAGAGAGCACAGATAGGCAGTATTTT
>TRBV10-2|TRBJ2-3|NA|many
CASRHTDTQYF
TGCGCCAGCAGACACACAGATACGCAGTATTTT
>TRBV29-1|TRBJ2-1|NA|many
CSVAADEQFF
TGCAGCGTTGCTGCCGATGAGCAGTTCTTC
>TRBV5-4|TRBJ2-5|TRBD1|NA
CASRLTGNGETQYF
TGTGCCAGCAGATTGACAGGGAATGGTGAGACCCAGTACTTC
>TRBV14|TRBJ2-7|NA|NA
CASSPGRYFYEQYF
TGTGCCAGCAGTCCTGGACGTTATTTCTACGAGCAGTACTTC
>TRBV5-1|TRBJ1-1|NA|NA
CASSFGQTMNTEAFF
TGCGCCAGCAGCTTCGGACAGACCATGAACACTGAAGCTTTCTTT
>TRBV29-1|TRBJ1-1|NA|NA
CCAIQGVVGTEAFF
TGCTGCGCAATACAGGGAGTGGTCGGCACTGAAGCTTTCTTT
>TRBV2|TRBJ1-2|NA|NA
CATQGYGYTF
TGTGCCACCCAGGGCTATGGCTACACCTTC
>TRBV28|TRBJ1-2|NA|NA
CASTSEGARGYTF
TGTGCCAGCACCTCGGAAGGGGCTAGGGGCTACACCTTC
>TRBV6-2/TRBV6-3|TRBJ2-1|TRBD2|many
CASRQRNLQREGLEEQFF
TGTGCCAGCAGACAACGTAATCTTCAGCGGGAGGGTCTTGAGGAGCAGTTCTTC
>TRBV12-3/TRBV12-4|TRBJ1-1|NA|many
CASRLHRDTEAFF
TGTGCCAGCAGACTTCACAGGGACACTGAAGCTTTCTTT
>TRBV30|TRBJ1-5|NA|NA
CAWRLRGATNQPQHF
TGTGCCTGGAGATTAAGGGGGGCAACTAATCAGCCCCAGCATTTT
>TRBV14|TRBJ2-1|NA|NA
CASSQDIRNEQFF
TGTGCCAGCAGCCAAGATATAAGGAATGAGCAGTTCTTC
>TRBV6-5|TRBJ2-7|NA|NA
CASSLGKNHYGQYF
TGTGCCAGCAGCCTGGGGAAAAACCACTACGGGCAGTACTTC
>TRBV6-1|TRBJ2-7|TRBD1|NA
CATQYRDRSSYERYF
TGTGCCACTCAATATCGGGACAGGAGCTCCTACGAGCGGTACTTC
>TRBV5-1|TRBJ1-5|NA|few
CASSLDGSYQPQHF
TGCGCCAGCAGCTTGGATGGCTCCTATCAGCCCCAGCATTTT
>TRBV11-2|TRBJ2-3|NA|NA
CASTSADIQYF
TGTGCCAGCACCTCGGCAGATATACAGTATTTT
>TRBV4-3|TRBJ2-5|TRBD2|many
CASSQDIRTRGETQYF
TGCGCCAGCAGCCAAGATATACGGACTAGAGGAGAGACCCAGTACTTC
>TRBV6-4|TRBJ2-3|NA|NA
CASSELSAVGMQYF
TGTGCCAGCAGTGAATTGAGTGCCGTAGGAATGCAGTATTTT
>TRBV14|TRBJ2-7|TRBD2|NA
CASSLTGLADYEQYF
TGTGCCAGCAGCCTTACGGGACTAGCGGATTACGAGCAGTACTTC
>TRBV12-3/TRBV12-4|TRBJ1-4|NA|NA
CASSSPRQVSEKLFF
TGTGCCAGCTCATCGCCCCGGCAGGTGAGTGAAAAACTGTTTTTT
>TRBV11-3|TRBJ1-1|NA|many
CASSLGGAGTTEAFF
TGTGCCAGCAGCTTGGGGGGCGCGGGCACCACTGAAGCTTTCTTT
>TRBV10-3|TRBJ2-5|TRBD2|NA
CAISSGRGQETQYF
TGTGCCATCAGCTCAGGGAGGGGCCAAGAGACCCAGTACTTC
>TRBV7-8|TRBJ1-6|NA|NA
CASSLEGGVSPLHF
TGTGCCAGCAGCTTAGAGGGAGGGGTCTCACCCCTCCACTTT
>TRBV5-6|TRBJ2-3|TRBD2|NA
CASSLVASGRPDTQYF
TGTGCCAGCAGCTTGGTAGCTAGCGGGAGGCCAGATACGCAGTATTTT
>TRBV7-9|TRBJ2-2|TRBD1|few
CASSAGTGMAGELFF
TGTGCCAGCAGCGCCGGGACAGGGATGGCAGGGGAGCTGTTTTTT
>TRBV4-1|TRBJ1-2|NA|NA
CASSQEGYPPVAQPTHGYTF
TGCGCCAGCAGCCAAGAGGGGTACCCCCCCGTTGCCCAACCTACCCATGGCTACACCTTC
>TRBV11-1|TRBJ2-3|TRBD2|NA
CASSLELGLAGGITDTQYF
TGTGCCAGCAGCCTCGAGCTCGGACTAGCGGGCGGAATCACAGATACGCAGTATTTT
>TRBV6-5|TRBJ2-3|TRBD2|many
CASSSLAGVTDTQYF
TGTGCCAGCAGTTCCTTAGCGGGGGTCACAGATACGCAGTATTTT
>TRBV12-3/TRBV12-4|TRBJ1-1|NA|NA
CASRTEHAISTEAFF
TGTGCCAGCAGAACCGAACATGCAATCTCCACTGAAGCTTTCTTT